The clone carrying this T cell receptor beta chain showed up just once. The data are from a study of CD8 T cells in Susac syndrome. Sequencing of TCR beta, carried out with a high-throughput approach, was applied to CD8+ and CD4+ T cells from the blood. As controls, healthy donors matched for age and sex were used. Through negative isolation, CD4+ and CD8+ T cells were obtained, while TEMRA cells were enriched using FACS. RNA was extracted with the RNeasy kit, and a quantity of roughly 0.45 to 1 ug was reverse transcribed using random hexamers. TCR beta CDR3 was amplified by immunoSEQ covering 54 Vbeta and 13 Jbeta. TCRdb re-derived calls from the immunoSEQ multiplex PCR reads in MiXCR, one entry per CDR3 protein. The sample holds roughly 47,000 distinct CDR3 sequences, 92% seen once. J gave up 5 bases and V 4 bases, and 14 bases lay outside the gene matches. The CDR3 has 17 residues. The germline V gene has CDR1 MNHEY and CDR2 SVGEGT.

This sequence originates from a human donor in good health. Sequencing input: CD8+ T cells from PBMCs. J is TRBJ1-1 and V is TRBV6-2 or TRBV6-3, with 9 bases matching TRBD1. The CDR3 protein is CASSFTPSGQGRTEAFF. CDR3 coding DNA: TGTGCCAGCAGTTTCACCCCCTCTGGACAGGGGAGGACTGAAGCTTTCTTT.